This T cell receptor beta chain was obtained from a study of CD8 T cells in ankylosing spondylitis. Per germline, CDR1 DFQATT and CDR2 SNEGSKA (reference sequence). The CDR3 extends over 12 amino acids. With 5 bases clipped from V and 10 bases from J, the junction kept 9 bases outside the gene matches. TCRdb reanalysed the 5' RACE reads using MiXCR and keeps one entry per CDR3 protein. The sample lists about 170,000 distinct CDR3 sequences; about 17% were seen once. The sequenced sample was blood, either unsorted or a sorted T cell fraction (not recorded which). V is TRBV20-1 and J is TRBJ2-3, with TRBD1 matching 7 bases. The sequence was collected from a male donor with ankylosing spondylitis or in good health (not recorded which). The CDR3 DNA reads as TGCAGTGCTCCGACAGGGTCGGATGCGCAGTATTTT. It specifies CSAPTGSDAQYF.